Below, 5 T cell receptor beta chains from the same sample are listed, as sequenced in a study of blood T cell repertoires in COVID-19 (TCRdb year 2020). The receptor library was made with the immunoSEQ multiplex PCR assay. TCRdb mirrors the immuneACCESS table, restricted to in-frame sequences. Some clones are absent from its copies; in checked studies, under half trace to an unresolved V gene, and the reason for the others is unknown. Across this sample there are under 30,000 clones, with about 90% seen only once. Jointly, the top ten make up 2% to 2.5% of the sample. The sample comprised peripheral blood. Receptors originate from a man aged 45 to 65 with active COVID-19.

The chain uses TRBV19 and TRBJ1-2; D call uncertain. The CDR3 is 18 residues long. Germline values: CDR1 LNHDA, CDR2 SQIVND (reference sequence). V lost 0 bases, J lost 4 bases, and 21 bases lay in between. The CDR3, as DNA: TGTGCCAGTAGTATAGATCTTAGCCTCGCGCCCATGGTCTATGGCTACACCTTC. It translates to CASSIDLSLAPMVYGYTF. The full variable domain, with the rest looked up from reference TRBV19 and TRBJ1-2, is DGGITQSPKYLFRKEGQNVTLSCEQNLNHDAMYWYRQDPGQGLRLIYYSQIVNDFQKGDIAEGYSVSREKKESFPLTVTSAQKNPTAFYLCASSIDLSLAPMVYGYTFGSGTRLTVV.

This sequence joins TRBV2 and TRBJ1-2; 10 bases map to TRBD1. Trimming at V came to 7 bases and at J to 1 base, leaving 6 bases not matched to a gene. The CDR3 sequence is 15 residues long. Germline loops: CDR1 SNHLY, CDR2 FYNNEI. The CDR3 sequence is CASKGQGNNNYGYTF. The DNA for the CDR3 is TGTGCCAGCAAGGGACAGGGGAATAATAACTATGGCTACACCTTC.

This chain links TRBV4-2 with TRBJ2-3; tentatively, D is TRBD1 (6 bases). Germline V lookup: CDR1 LGHNA, CDR2 YNFKEQ. V lost 4 bases and J lost 4, with 12 bases in between. The CDR3 contains 14 residues. The CDR3 reads CASSPRDNADTQYF. Here the CDR3 DNA reads TGTGCCAGCAGCCCCCGGGACAACGCAGATACGCAGTATTTT.

V is TRBV5-1 and J is TRBJ2-4; D perhaps matches TRBD2 (5 bases). Germline values: CDR1 SGHRS, CDR2 YFSETQ. Trimming shortened V by 4 bases and J by 8 bases, and 13 bases separated the two germline ends. The CDR3 consists of 13 residues. In nucleotides, the CDR3 is TGCGCCAGCAGCACCCGGGGTGGGGACATTCAGTACTTC. Its translation: CASSTRGGDIQYF.

The CDR3 DNA follows: TGCGCCAGCACCCACTTTATCGGGGGACAAGAGACCCAGTACTTC. Translated: CASTHFIGGQETQYF. The J gene is TRBJ2-5, the V gene TRBV5-1; maybe TRBD2 (6 bases). The CDR3 is made up of 15 amino acids. Germline V lookup: CDR1 SGHRS, CDR2 YFSETQ. Deletions cut 6 bases from V and 2 bases from J, with 17 bases between.